This TCR beta chain was identified in a study of cytomegalovirus exposure and HLA in healthy donors. V lost 0 bases and J lost 2; bases outside the gene matches: 2. Germline V gene sequence: CDR1 SGHNT, CDR2 YYREEE (reference sequence). The CDR3 covers 15 residues. There are a few counts of this clone. Its specificity is not known. Study-level results: A later analysis revealed that TCR association rates differed between HLA loci, peaking at DRB1 and bottoming out at HLA-C. V- and J-gene trimming of TCR beta was linked (in a later analysis) to a missense DCLRE1C variant. Most of the CMV-associated TCR beta chains (in a later analysis) appeared to be HLA-restricted. Earlier analysis found most TCR beta V segments productive about 87% or about 30% of the time.

The PCR ran on 60 Vbeta and 13 Jbeta primers. Clones were sequenced by immunoSEQ multiplex PCR, and TCRdb holds only the in-frame ones, with some missing. Among more than 150,000 clones listed, more than 65% were seen once. The rearrangement joins TRBV5-4 to TRBJ2-1; 7 bases agree with TRBD1. The sample taken for sequencing was PBMCs. The receptor's source is a woman in her 30s in good health and CMV-seropositive. The DNA of the CDR3 is TGTGCCAGCAGCTTGGGACAGGGCACCTACAATGAGCAGTTCTTC. Translation: CASSLGQGTYNEQFF.